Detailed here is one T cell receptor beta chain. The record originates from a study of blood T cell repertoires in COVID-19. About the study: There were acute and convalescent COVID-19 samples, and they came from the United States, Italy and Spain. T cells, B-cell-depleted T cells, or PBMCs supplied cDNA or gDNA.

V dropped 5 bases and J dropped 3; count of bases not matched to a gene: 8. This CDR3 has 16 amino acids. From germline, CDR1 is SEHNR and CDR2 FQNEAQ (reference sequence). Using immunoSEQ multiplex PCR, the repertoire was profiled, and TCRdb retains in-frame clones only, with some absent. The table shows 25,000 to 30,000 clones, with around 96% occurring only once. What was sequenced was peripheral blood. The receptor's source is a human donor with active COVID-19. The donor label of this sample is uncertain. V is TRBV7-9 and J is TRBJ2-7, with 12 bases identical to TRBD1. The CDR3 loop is CASSPGTGGFSYEQYF. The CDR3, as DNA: TGTGCCAGCAGCCCGGGGACAGGGGGCTTTAGCTACGAGCAGTACTTC.